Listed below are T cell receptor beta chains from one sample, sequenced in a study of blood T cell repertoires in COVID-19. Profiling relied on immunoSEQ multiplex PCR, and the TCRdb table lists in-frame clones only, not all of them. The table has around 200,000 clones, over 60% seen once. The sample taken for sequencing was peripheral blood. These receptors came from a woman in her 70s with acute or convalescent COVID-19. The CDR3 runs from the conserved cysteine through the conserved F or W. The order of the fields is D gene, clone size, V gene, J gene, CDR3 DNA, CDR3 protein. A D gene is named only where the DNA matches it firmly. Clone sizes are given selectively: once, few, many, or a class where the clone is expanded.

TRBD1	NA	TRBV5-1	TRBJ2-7	TGCGCCAGCAGCTCTTCGGACAGGGGATTCTCCGAGCAGTACTTC	CASSSSDRGFSEQYF
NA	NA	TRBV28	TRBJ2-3	TGTGCCAGCAGTCCCCCGGGATTGGGTACGCAGTATTTT	CASSPPGLGTQYF
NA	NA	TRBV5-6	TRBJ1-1	TGTGCCAGCAGCCCAGGGTTGCGCACTGAAGCTTTCTTT	CASSPGLRTEAFF
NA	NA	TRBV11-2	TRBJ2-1	TGTGCCAGCAGGCGTTATGAGGGGATTAGCGGCTTCTTC	CASRRYEGISGFF
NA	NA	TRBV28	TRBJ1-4	TGTGCCAGCAGTATTAGTTTGGGCCAGGAAAAACTGTTTTTT	CASSISLGQEKLFF
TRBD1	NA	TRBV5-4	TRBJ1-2	TGTGCCAGCAGACCTACAGGGGGCGACGTTGGCTACACCTTC	CASRPTGGDVGYTF
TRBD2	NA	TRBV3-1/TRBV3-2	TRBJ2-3	TGTGCCAGCAGCCTCGGGACTAGCGTAAATACGCAGTATTTT	CASSLGTSVNTQYF
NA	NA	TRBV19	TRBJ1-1	TGTGCCAGTAGTATGAAAAGACAGGTTGTGAACACTGAAGCTTTCTTT	CASSMKRQVVNTEAFF
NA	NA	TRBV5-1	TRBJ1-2	TGCGCCAGCAGCCCGACGGGTGGAGCCTATGGCTACACCTTC	CASSPTGGAYGYTF
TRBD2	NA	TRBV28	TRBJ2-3	TGTGCCAGCAGTTTGGTAGCGGGATTGGGAGATACGCAGTATTTT	CASSLVAGLGDTQYF
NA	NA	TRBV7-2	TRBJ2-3	TGTGCCAGCAGCTTAGGGGCTAGCGAGCTCGATACGCAGTATTTT	CASSLGASELDTQYF
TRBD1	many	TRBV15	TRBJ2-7	TGTGCCACCAGCAGAGGGGGACAGACCTACGAGCAGTACTTC	CATSRGGQTYEQYF
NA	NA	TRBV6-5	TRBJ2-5	TGTGCCAGCAGCCGAGACGGAGAGTACCAAGAGACCCAGTACTTC	CASSRDGEYQETQYF
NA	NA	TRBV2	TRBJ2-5	TGTGCCAGCAGTACCTACGCCCGGGAGACCCAGTACTTC	CASSTYARETQYF
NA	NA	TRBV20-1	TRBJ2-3	TGCAGTGCTCAAATCGGGGATACGCAGTATTTT	CSAQIGDTQYF
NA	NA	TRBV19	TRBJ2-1	TGTGCCAGTAGTATCGGGGGAAACAATGAGCAGTTCTTC	CASSIGGNNEQFF
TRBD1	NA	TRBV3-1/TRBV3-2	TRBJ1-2	TGTGCCAGCAGCCACTGGACAGGGGGCGGTGGGATATATGGCTACACCTTC	CASSHWTGGGGIYGYTF
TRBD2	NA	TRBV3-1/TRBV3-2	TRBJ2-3	TGTGCCAGCAGCCAAGGCATAGCGGGAGGGGTTTTAGATACGCAGTATTTT	CASSQGIAGGVLDTQYF
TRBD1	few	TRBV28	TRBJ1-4	TGTGCCAGCACCCCTGGACAGGTAGATGAAAAACTGTTTTTT	CASTPGQVDEKLFF
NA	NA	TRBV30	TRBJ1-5	TGTGCCTGGAGTGTACAACGTGAAAGTCAGCCCCAGCATTTT	CAWSVQRESQPQHF
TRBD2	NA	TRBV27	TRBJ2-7	TGTGCCAGCAGACTAACCGGGACTAACCCCTACGAGCAGTACTTC	CASRLTGTNPYEQYF
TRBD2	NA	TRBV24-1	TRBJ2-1	TGTGCCACCAGTGATTCGACTAGCGAAGTGATAAATGAGCAGTTCTTC	CATSDSTSEVINEQFF
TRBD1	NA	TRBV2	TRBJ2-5	TGTGCCAGCAGTATAGGGACAGAAAAAGAGACCCAGTACTTC	CASSIGTEKETQYF
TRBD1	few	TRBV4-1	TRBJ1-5	TGCGCCAGCAGCGAATCACCGACAGGGCTATTGCAGCCCCAGCATTTT	CASSESPTGLLQPQHF
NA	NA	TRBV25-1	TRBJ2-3	TGTGCCAGCAGTGAGCGACAGTACACAGATACGCAGTATTTT	CASSERQYTDTQYF
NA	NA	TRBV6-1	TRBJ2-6	TGTGCCAGCAGTGAGGGGGCCCTCTCTGGGGCCAACGTCCTGACTTTC	CASSEGALSGANVLTF
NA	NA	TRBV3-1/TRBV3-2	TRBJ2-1	TGTGCCAGCAGCCGCTTGGGGCACGATGAGCAGTTCTTC	CASSRLGHDEQFF
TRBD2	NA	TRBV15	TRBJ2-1	TGTGCCACCAGCAGAGCAGGCGGGAGGGCCTTAAATGAGCAGTTCTTC	CATSRAGGRALNEQFF
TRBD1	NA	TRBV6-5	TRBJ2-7	TGTGCCAGCAGTTCCGGACAGGGGACCTACGAGCAGTACTTC	CASSSGQGTYEQYF
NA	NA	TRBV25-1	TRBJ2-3	TGTGCCAGCAGTGACCCCGGAGGGGCGGGCACAGATACGCAGTATTTT	CASSDPGGAGTDTQYF
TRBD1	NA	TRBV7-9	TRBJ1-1	TGTGCCAGCAGCTTTTGGACAGGGGGGATGGACACTGAAGCTTTCTTT	CASSFWTGGMDTEAFF
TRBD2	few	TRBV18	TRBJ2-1	TGTGCCAGCTCTCGAGGACTAGCGGGAGACAATGAGCAGTTCTTC	CASSRGLAGDNEQFF
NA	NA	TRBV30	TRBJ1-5	TGTGCCTGGAACCCAGGGGAAAGCAATCAGCCCCAGCATTTT	CAWNPGESNQPQHF
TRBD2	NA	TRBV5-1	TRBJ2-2	TGCGCCAGCAGCACGGGACTAGCGGGAGGCCGGGAGCTGTTTTTT	CASSTGLAGGRELFF
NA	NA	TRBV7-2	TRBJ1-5	TGTGCCAGCAGCCCGCGAAACCTTAGGGGGCCCCAGCATTTT	CASSPRNLRGPQHF
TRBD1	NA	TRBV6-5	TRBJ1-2	TGTGCCAGCGGCCTAACCGGGACAGGACATTCGACAACCTTC	CASGLTGTGHSTTF
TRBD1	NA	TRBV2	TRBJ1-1	TGTGCCAGCAGGGGGACAGGGGGTAACACTGAAGCTTTCTTT	CASRGTGGNTEAFF
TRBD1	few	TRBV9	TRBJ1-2	TGTGCCAGCAGCGGCCTGGACAGGGAATATGGCTACACCTTC	CASSGLDREYGYTF
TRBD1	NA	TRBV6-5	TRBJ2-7	TGTGCCAGCAGTTACCGGGACAGACCCTACGAGCAGTACTTC	CASSYRDRPYEQYF
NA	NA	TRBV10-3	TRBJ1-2	TGTGCCATCAGTGAGCGGGTTGGTGGCTACACCTTC	CAISERVGGYTF
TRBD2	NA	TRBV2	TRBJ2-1	TGTGCCAGCAGTGAACTAGCGGGATTGGGCTCCTACAATGAGCAGTTCTTC	CASSELAGLGSYNEQFF
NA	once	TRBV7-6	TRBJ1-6	TGTGCCAGCAGCCCAGTTGGGGCGGGCAGGGGATTATATAATTCACCCCTCCACTTT	CASSPVGAGRGLYNSPLHF
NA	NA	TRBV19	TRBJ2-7	TGTGCCAGTAGTGAGTACTATCCAGGGTACGAGCAGTACTTC	CASSEYYPGYEQYF
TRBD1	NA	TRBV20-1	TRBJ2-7	TGCAGTGCTAGTGGACAGGGGAACTACGAGCAGTACTTC	CSASGQGNYEQYF
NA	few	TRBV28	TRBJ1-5	TGTGCCAGCAGTCTGACCGCCGGGCAGCATTTT	CASSLTAGQHF
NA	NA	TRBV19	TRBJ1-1	TGTGCCAGTAGTATTATTGGAACAGACACTGAAGCTTTCTTT	CASSIIGTDTEAFF
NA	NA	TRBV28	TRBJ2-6	TGTGCCAGCAGTTCCCCGGACAGCTCTGGGGCCAACGTCCTGACTTTC	CASSSPDSSGANVLTF
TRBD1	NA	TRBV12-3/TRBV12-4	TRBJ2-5	TGTGCCAGCAGTCAACAGGGGCGAGAGACCCAGTACTTC	CASSQQGRETQYF
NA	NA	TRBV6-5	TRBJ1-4	TGTGCCAGCAGTTACTTGGGCACCGTGGATGAAAAACTGTTTTTT	CASSYLGTVDEKLFF
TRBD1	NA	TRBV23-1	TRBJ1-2	TGCGCCAGCAGCATTACAGGGGAGGGCTACACCTTC	CASSITGEGYTF
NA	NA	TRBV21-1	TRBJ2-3	TGTGCCAGCAGCAAAGAGGGGTGGCGGGAGGGCGCAGATACGCAGTATTTT	CASSKEGWREGADTQYF
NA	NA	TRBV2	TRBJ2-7	TGTGCCAGCAGTATAACTAGCTACGAGCAGTACTTC	CASSITSYEQYF
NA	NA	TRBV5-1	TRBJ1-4	TGCGCCAGCAGCGAATCCGGGACAAAGGGTGAAAAACTGTTTTTT	CASSESGTKGEKLFF